Presented here are 19 T cell receptor beta chains from one specimen sequenced in a study of OX40 agonist ivuxolimab in advanced cancers. Sequenced by immunoSEQ multiplex PCR; TCRdb stores in-frame clones only, minus some. Of about 82,000 clones in the sample, approximately 90% were seen once. This specimen was CD4+ or CD8+ T cells sorted from blood, taken in a trial of the OX40 agonist ivuxolimab. The receptors originated from an adult with an advanced solid tumor such as melanoma, head and neck, liver or kidney cancer.

J is TRBJ2-7 and V is TRBV7-2; D remains unclear. This CDR3 region has 12 residues. V lost 5 bases to trimming and J lost 2 bases, with 7 bases between them. Per germline, CDR1 SGHTA and CDR2 FQGNSA. The CDR3 here is CASSIQTYEQYF. The CDR3 DNA is TGTGCCAGCAGCATTCAAACCTACGAGCAGTACTTC. Supplemented by reference TRBV7-2 and TRBJ2-7, the full variable domain reads GAGVSQSPSNKVTEKGKDVELRCDPISGHTALYWYRQSLGQGLEFLIYFQGNSAPDKSGLPSDRFSAERTGGSVSTLTIQRTQQEDSAVYLCASSIQTYEQYFGPGTRLTVT.

The J gene is TRBJ2-6, the V gene TRBV18; D is perhaps TRBD2 (6 bases). The CDR3 has 15 amino acids. CDR1 is KGHSH, CDR2 LQKENI, per germline. Trimming took off 4 bases at V and 0 bases at J, with 7 bases between the two ends. The CDR3 loop is CASSHGSSGANVLTF. CDR3 bases: TGTGCCAGCTCACACGGGAGCTCTGGGGCCAACGTCCTGACTTTC.

The J gene is TRBJ2-5, the V gene TRBV5-1, with a weak D call TRBD2 (5 bases). Looked up from germline, CDR1 is SGHRS and CDR2 is YFSETQ. The CDR3 extends over 15 amino acids. V lost 0 bases and J 1 base, leaving 10 bases between the germline ends. The CDR3 region is CASSLGASSQETQYF. The CDR3 coding sequence is TGCGCCAGCAGCTTGGGGGCTAGCAGCCAAGAGACCCAGTACTTC.

The chain is built from TRBV11-2 and TRBJ2-5; D gene ambiguous. CDR1 SGHAT and CDR2 FQNNGV come from the germline V gene. V dropped 2 bases and J dropped 1 base, with 5 bases sitting between them. The CDR3 is 13 residues long. CDR3 protein: CASSLNLQETQYF. Here the CDR3 DNA reads TGTGCCAGCAGCTTAAATCTCCAAGAGACCCAGTACTTC. Supplemented by reference TRBV11-2 and TRBJ2-5, the full variable domain reads EAGVAQSPRYKIIEKRQSVAFWCNPISGHATLYWYQQILGQGPKLLIQFQNNGVVDDSQLPKDRFSAERLKGVDSTLKIQPAKLEDSAVYLCASSLNLQETQYFGPGTRLLVL.

This clone was counted a single time. The gene calls are TRBV7-9 and TRBJ2-7, with 11 bases lining up with TRBD1. V shed 1 base, J shed 5 bases, and the junction held 4 bases outside the gene matches. The V gene's germline CDR1 is SEHNR and CDR2 FQNEAQ (reference sequence). The CDR3 loop spans 15 amino acids. The CDR3 DNA reads as TGTGCCAGCAGCTTAGGGACAGGGGGCAGGGACGAGCAGTACTTC. Translated, it gives CASSLGTGGRDEQYF.

The chain links TRBV28 to TRBJ2-7; D is perhaps TRBD2 (6 bases). The V end was cut by 2 bases, the J end by 4 bases, with 33 bases between. The CDR3 length is 21 residues. Per the germline V gene, CDR1 is MDHEN and CDR2 is SYDVKM. For the CDR3, the DNA is TGTGCCAGCAGTTTAATTAATAGCGAACCACCGCGGACTTTTGGGGGGTACGAGCAGTACTTC. Its translation is CASSLINSEPPRTFGGYEQYF.

In its sample, this clone was seen a few times. The chain couples TRBV11-2 to TRBJ2-2, with a weak D call TRBD1 (6 bases). The CDR3 loop spans 13 amino acids. V gave up 8 bases and J gave up 2 bases, with 9 bases separating them. Germline CDR1 SGHAT, CDR2 FQNNGV. The CDR3 here is CASVGGNTGELFF. The CDR3 DNA follows: TGTGCCAGCGTAGGGGGAAACACCGGGGAGCTGTTTTTT.

V gene TRBV11-3 combines with J gene TRBJ2-3; unclear D gene. Germline values: CDR1 SGHNT, CDR2 YENEEA. V lost 5 bases and J 7 bases, leaving 10 bases between the germline ends. The CDR3 contains 12 residues. The DNA for the CDR3 is TGTGCCAGCAGCGACCGCTGGAATACGCAGTATTTT. Encoded protein: CASSDRWNTQYF. The entire variable domain, with the rest obtained from reference TRBV11-3 and TRBJ2-3, is as follows: EAGVVQSPRYKIIEKKQPVAFWCNPISGHNTLYWYLQNLGQGPELLIRYENEEAVDDSQLPKDRFSAERLKGVDSTLKIQPAELGDSAVYLCASSDRWNTQYFGPGTRLTVL.

J is TRBJ1-1 and V is TRBV28; 10 bases map to TRBD1. This CDR3 has 18 amino acids. V trimming: 8 bases; J trimming: 3 bases; junction bases outside the gene matches: 18. Germline assignment: CDR1 MDHEN and CDR2 SYDVKM. CDR3: CASRPPTGGLSKDTEAFF. The CDR3 bases are TGTGCCAGCCGACCCCCGACAGGGGGCCTTTCTAAAGACACTGAAGCTTTCTTT.

CDR3 DNA sequence: TGCAGCGGGAGGAGGGCACAGGGGGCTGCTGAGCAGTTCTTC. Its protein is CSGRRAQGAAEQFF. This chain joins TRBV29-1 and TRBJ2-1; 9 nucleotides line up with TRBD1. Per germline, CDR1 SQVTM and CDR2 ANQGSEA. The CDR3 contains 14 residues. V trimming: 7 bases; J trimming: 9 bases; junction bases outside the gene matches: 13.

The rearrangement links TRBV25-1 to TRBJ1-3, with a possible D match to TRBD1 (5 bases). This CDR3 is built from 14 residues. The V gene lost 9 bases and the J gene lost 0 bases, with 12 bases spanning the gap. In germline, CDR1 is MGHDK, CDR2 SYGVNS. The CDR3 DNA sequence: TGTGCCAGTTCTCAGGGCTACTCTGGAAACACCATATATTTT. This encodes CASSQGYSGNTIYF.

This clone was seen a handful of times. This chain joins TRBV28 and TRBJ1-4; perhaps TRBD1 as D (5 bases). Looked up from germline, CDR1 is MDHEN and CDR2 is SYDVKM. The CDR3 has 15 amino acids. The ends were cut back, 1 base at V and 6 bases at J, with 12 bases in the middle. The CDR3 protein is CASSLYDGGDEKLFF. The CDR3 bases are TGTGCCAGCAGTTTATACGACGGGGGAGATGAAAAACTGTTTTTT.

The chain carries TRBV19 and TRBJ1-1, with a tentative D call TRBD1 (6 bases). The CDR3 length is 12 residues. Per the germline V gene, CDR1 is LNHDA and CDR2 is SQIVND (reference sequence). The ends were cut back, 6 bases at V and 8 bases at J, with 13 bases in the middle. The CDR3 region is CASRVQGREAFF. CDR3 DNA sequence: TGTGCCAGTAGAGTACAGGGCAGAGAAGCTTTCTTT.

The CDR3 here is CASRTGWQDEKLFF. Written as DNA, the CDR3 is TGTGCCAGCAGAACGGGCTGGCAGGATGAAAAACTGTTTTTT. This sequence joins TRBV6-5 and TRBJ1-4, with D hard to call. The germline V gene encodes CDR1 MNHEY and CDR2 SVGAGI. The V gene lost 6 bases and the J gene lost 6 bases, with 14 bases spanning the gap. There are 14 residues in the CDR3.

V gene TRBV6-5 combines with J gene TRBJ2-3; 14 nucleotides align to TRBD2. The length of the CDR3 is 16 residues. Germline values: CDR1 MNHEY, CDR2 SVGAGI. V was clipped by 0 bases and J by 5 bases; unmatched bases: 1. Here the CDR3 reads CASSYSGLAGVDTQYF. In nucleotides, the CDR3 is TGTGCCAGCAGTTACTCGGGACTAGCGGGAGTAGATACGCAGTATTTT.

The CDR3 DNA is TGTGCCAGCAGCCGGACTAGCGGGAGCTCCTACAATGAGCAGTTCTTC. Its translation: CASSRTSGSSYNEQFF. The chain links TRBV7-3 to TRBJ2-1, with TRBD2 identical over 13 bases. The J segment lost 0 bases and the V segment lost 5 bases, leaving 1 base of the junction unmatched. There are 16 residues in the CDR3. CDR1 and CDR2 from the germline V gene are SGHTA and FQGTGA.

The chain carries TRBV19 and TRBJ2-3; 13 bases fit TRBD2. The J segment lost 6 bases and the V segment lost 3 bases, leaving 9 bases of the junction unmatched. CDR1 is LNHDA, CDR2 SQIVND, per germline (reference sequence). The CDR3 is made up of 17 amino acids. The CDR3 reads CASSIRTSGRFSDTQYF. CDR3 sequence (DNA): TGTGCCAGTAGTATCAGGACTAGCGGGAGATTCTCGGATACGCAGTATTTT.

The chain employs TRBV6-5 and TRBJ2-7; TRBD2 might be the D (6 bases). This CDR3 is 14 amino acids long. Per germline, CDR1 MNHEY and CDR2 SVGAGI. Trimming pared 7 bases from V and 3 bases from J, leaving 16 bases between. The CDR3 DNA is TGTGCCAGCAAGAGTTGGACGGAGGGCTACGAGCAGTACTTC. This sequence encodes CASKSWTEGYEQYF.

The V and J genes are TRBV16 and TRBJ1-5; no clear D gene. Deletions cut 4 bases from V and 3 bases from J, with 10 bases between. The germline CDR1 and CDR2 sequences are KGHSY and FQNENV. The CDR3 runs 14 residues. The CDR3 DNA reads as TGTGCCAGCAGCCCTCAAGGGATCAATCAGCCCCAGCATTTT. Protein product: CASSPQGINQPQHF.